These 29 T cell receptor beta chains came from one sample sequenced in a study of CD4 T cells in relation to SARS-CoV-2 and coronaviruses. For these receptors, no antigen is known. CD4+ T cells from unexposed donors were obtained before the COVID-19 pandemic (2011-2018). After about 10 days of culture, CD4+ T cells were isolated. The table came from immunoSEQ multiplex PCR; TCRdb's copy has only in-frame clones and leaves some out. In the table there are about 22,000 clones, less than 85% of which are singletons. The material sequenced was CD4+ T cells from PBMCs, cultured in vitro. The receptors here all came from a human donor in good health.

The chain has TRBV6-1 and TRBJ2-1; possible D gene TRBD2, 7 bases. The CDR3 has 19 residues. Deletions cut 1 base from V and 0 bases from J, with 19 bases between. CDR1 and CDR2 from the germline V gene are MNHNS and SASEGT. CDR3 residues: CASSEVGGPLTSSYNEQFF. The CDR3 DNA is TGTGCCAGCAGTGAAGTGGGGGGGCCCTTGACTAGCTCCTACAATGAGCAGTTCTTC.

This rearrangement joins TRBV7-6 to TRBJ2-2; D unresolved. Trimming took 1 base from V and 3 from J, leaving 9 bases between them. Germline V gene data show CDR1 as SGHVS and CDR2 as FNYEAQ. The CDR3 contains 15 residues. CDR3 DNA sequence: TGTGCCAGCAGCTTAGTTGGCAGCTACACCGGGGAGCTGTTTTTT. Its protein is CASSLVGSYTGELFF.

In this sample, this clone turned up a few times. The rearrangement uses TRBV19 and TRBJ1-1; D unclear. The germline V and J ends were trimmed by 7 bases and 1 base, with 4 bases remaining between them. From germline, CDR1 is LNHDA and CDR2 SQIVND (reference sequence). The CDR3 contains 11 residues. The CDR3 protein is CASTANTEAFF. The CDR3 DNA reads as TGTGCCAGTACTGCGAACACTGAAGCTTTCTTT. Based on the CDR3 plus reference TRBV19 and TRBJ1-1, the full variable domain is DGGITQSPKYLFRKEGQNVTLSCEQNLNHDAMYWYRQDPGQGLRLIYYSQIVNDFQKGDIAEGYSVSREKKESFPLTVTSAQKNPTAFYLCASTANTEAFFGQGTRLTVV.

The chain uses TRBV15 and TRBJ1-2, with 9 nucleotides matching TRBD1. The germline CDR1 and CDR2 sequences are LNHNV and YYDKDF (reference sequence). Trimming removed 0 bases from V and 7 bases from J; junction bases left unmatched: 6. The CDR3 length is 15 residues. The chain's CDR3 is CATSRDGDRVGGYTF. The CDR3 DNA reads TGTGCCACCAGCAGAGACGGGGACAGGGTGGGTGGCTACACCTTC.

The V gene is TRBV2, the J gene TRBJ1-1; a possible D gene is TRBD1 (5 bases). The V gene's germline CDR1 is SNHLY and CDR2 FYNNEI. This CDR3 has 14 residues. The V gene lost 7 bases and the J gene lost 2 bases, with 14 bases spanning the gap. CDR3: CASTYGDPNTEAFF. DNA for the CDR3: TGTGCCAGCACTTACGGGGACCCTAACACTGAAGCTTTCTTT.

V gene TRBV12-5 combines with J gene TRBJ2-4; D gene ambiguous. Germline V gives CDR1 LGHNT, CDR2 FRNRAP. V shed 0 bases and J shed 0 bases, with 18 bases lying between them. This CDR3 contains 19 residues. This chain's CDR3 is CASGLVLSRSFIAKNIQYF. CDR3 nucleotides: TGTGCTAGTGGTTTGGTACTCAGCCGGTCCTTTATAGCCAAAAACATTCAGTACTTC.

This chain uses TRBV19 with TRBJ1-5; 9 bases are a match to TRBD1. This CDR3 is 15 amino acids long. The germline V gene has CDR1 LNHDA and CDR2 SQIVND (reference sequence). Trimming at V came to 6 bases and at J to 7 bases, leaving 10 bases not matched to a gene. The CDR3 DNA follows: TGTGCCAGTAGAAAACCGGGACAGGGAAACCAGCCCCAGCATTTT. It yields the protein CASRKPGQGNQPQHF.

V usage is TRBV4-2 and J usage is TRBJ2-2; the match to TRBD2 covers 9 bases. With 1 base clipped from V and 4 bases from J, the junction kept 1 base outside the gene matches. Germline loops: CDR1 LGHNA, CDR2 YNFKEQ. The CDR3 runs 15 residues. DNA of the CDR3: TGTGCCAGCAGCCAAGTAGCGGGAGTCACCGGGGAGCTGTTTTTT. Translation: CASSQVAGVTGELFF.

V usage is TRBV28 and J usage is TRBJ2-7, with D perhaps TRBD2 (5 bases). Germline-derived CDR1 and CDR2 are MDHEN and SYDVKM. The CDR3 extends over 14 amino acids. V was trimmed by 2 bases and J by 0 bases, leaving 8 bases between them. CDR3 protein: CASSLPSGSYEQYF. CDR3 nucleotides: TGTGCCAGCAGTTTACCCAGCGGCTCCTACGAGCAGTACTTC.

V usage is TRBV5-1 and J usage is TRBJ1-3; 8 positions agree with TRBD1. The CDR3 covers 16 residues. V lost 0 bases and J lost 2; bases outside the gene matches: 4. The germline V gene encodes CDR1 SGHRS and CDR2 YFSETQ. CDR3 region: CASSLATGDTGNTIYF. The CDR3 DNA reads as TGCGCCAGCAGCTTGGCGACAGGGGACACTGGAAACACCATATATTTT.

This sequence joins TRBV9 and TRBJ2-3; TRBD2 matches at 7 bases. This CDR3 is 16 amino acids long. Germline-derived CDR1 and CDR2 are SGDLS and YYNGEE. Trimming removed 1 base from V and 1 base from J; junction bases left unmatched: 6. This chain's CDR3 is CASSVNGLVGTDTQYF. The DNA for the CDR3 is TGTGCCAGCAGCGTAAATGGACTAGTGGGCACAGATACGCAGTATTTT.

CDR3 sequence: CASSVLAGVGDTQYF. The CDR3 DNA reads TGTGCCAGCAGCGTCCTAGCGGGAGTGGGAGATACGCAGTATTTT. The genes are TRBV9 and TRBJ2-3, with TRBD2 identical over 10 bases. Germline assignment: CDR1 SGDLS and CDR2 YYNGEE. The junction had 5 bases not matched to a gene; V was cut back by 2 bases and J by 5 bases. The CDR3 consists of 15 residues.

The chain employs TRBV24-1 and TRBJ1-2; D is ambiguous. CDR3 length: 12 amino acids. Germline CDR1 reads KGHDR; CDR2 reads SFDVKD. Trimming left V 0 bases short and J 6 bases short, with 4 bases between. The CDR3: CATSDLTDGYTF. Here the CDR3 DNA reads TGTGCCACCAGTGATTTGACAGATGGCTACACCTTC.

The V and J genes are TRBV19 and TRBJ1-1; 12 bases match TRBD1. Losses at the gene ends were 7 bases for V and 5 bases for J; bases not matched to a gene: 8. CDR1 and CDR2 from the germline V gene are LNHDA and SQIVND (reference sequence). The CDR3 spans 15 residues. The chain's CDR3 is CASISGTGGDTEAFF. CDR3 coding DNA: TGTGCCAGTATCAGCGGGACAGGGGGCGATACTGAAGCTTTCTTT.

The chain recombines TRBV12-3 or TRBV12-4 with TRBJ2-7; TRBD1 matches 10 bases. The CDR3 covers 12 residues. J was trimmed by 11 bases and V by 6 bases; bases with no gene match: 7. The CDR3 nucleotides are TGTGCCAGCAGCCTAAGACAGGGGGCTAAGTACTTC. Its protein product is CASSLRQGAKYF.

This clone was recorded a few times. The V gene is TRBV20-1, the J gene TRBJ2-7, with D uncertain. Trimming left V 5 bases short and J 3 bases short, with 8 bases between. CDR3 length: 11 amino acids. Germline CDR1 is DFQATT and CDR2 is SNEGSKA (reference sequence). The CDR3 here is CSAGDLYEQYF. CDR3 DNA sequence: TGCAGTGCTGGTGACCTCTACGAGCAGTACTTC.

The chain employs TRBV28 and TRBJ2-4; TRBD2 is a possible D gene (6 bases). The germline V gene has CDR1 MDHEN and CDR2 SYDVKM. The V gene lost 1 base and the J gene lost 8 bases, with 21 bases spanning the gap. There are 17 residues in the CDR3. CDR3 residues: CASSLFGLRDGMDIQYF. CDR3 nucleotide sequence: TGTGCCAGCAGTTTATTCGGCCTGCGGGACGGTATGGACATTCAGTACTTC.

V and J are TRBV6-4 and TRBJ2-1; TRBD2 matches at 15 bases. CDR1 is MRHNA and CDR2 is SNTAGT in the germline V gene. Trimming took 0 bases from V and 10 from J; bases not matched to a gene: 1. The CDR3 totals 15 residues. For the CDR3, the DNA is TGTGCCAGCAGTGACTCCGGACTAGCGGGAGGGGAGCAGTTCTTC. Translation: CASSDSGLAGGEQFF.

The V and J genes are TRBV11-2 and TRBJ1-5; D not resolved. The V gene lost 0 bases and the J gene lost 1 base, with 7 bases spanning the gap. Germline V CDR1 and CDR2: SGHAT, FQNNGV. This CDR3 has 15 residues. CDR3 protein: CASSLDSNSNQPQHF. The CDR3 coding sequence is TGTGCCAGCAGCTTAGATAGCAACAGCAATCAGCCCCAGCATTTT. Using reference TRBV11-2 and TRBJ1-5 for the parts outside the CDR3, the full variable domain is EAGVAQSPRYKIIEKRQSVAFWCNPISGHATLYWYQQILGQGPKLLIQFQNNGVVDDSQLPKDRFSAERLKGVDSTLKIQPAKLEDSAVYLCASSLDSNSNQPQHFGDGTRLSIL.

This clone was observed a few times. The chain has TRBV7-9 and TRBJ2-1; TRBD2 matches at 14 bases. This CDR3 has 20 residues. V lost 7 bases to trimming and J lost 1 base; unmatched junction nucleotides: 15. CDR1 is SEHNR, CDR2 FQNEAQ, per germline (reference sequence). Here the CDR3 reads CASNKRRGTSGSISYNEQFF. As DNA, the CDR3 is TGTGCCAGCAACAAAAGGCGGGGGACTAGCGGGAGTATATCCTACAATGAGCAGTTCTTC.

This chain joins TRBV7-8 and TRBJ2-5; the match to TRBD1 covers 8 bases. Germline assignment: CDR1 SGHVS and CDR2 FQNEAQ. Germline trimming cut 2 bases from V and 4 bases from J; bases unmatched to any gene: 9. CDR3 length equals 16 residues. The CDR3 sequence is CASSLPRGTGGETQYF. The CDR3 DNA reads as TGTGCCAGCAGCTTACCTCGGGGGACAGGTGGAGAGACCCAGTACTTC.

The rearrangement uses TRBV27 and TRBJ1-5; perhaps TRBD1 as D (5 bases). V lost 4 bases and J 4 bases, leaving 14 bases between the germline ends. Per the germline V gene, CDR1 is MNHEY and CDR2 is SMNVEV (reference sequence). This CDR3 has 15 residues. This chain's CDR3 is CASSYPGPRNQPQHF. The CDR3 DNA is TGTGCCAGCAGTTATCCGGGACCTAGGAATCAGCCCCAGCATTTT.

V is TRBV11-3 and J is TRBJ2-1; D is unclear. The CDR3 has 16 residues. Germline V gives CDR1 SGHNT, CDR2 YENEEA. V lost 3 bases to trimming and J lost 8 bases, with 20 bases between them. The CDR3, as DNA: TGTGCCAGCAGCTTGGCTTTCCCGCCGGTTTCGGATGAGCAGTTCTTC. Encoded protein: CASSLAFPPVSDEQFF.

The rearrangement uses TRBV5-5 and TRBJ2-7; the D is unclear. Trimming removed 5 bases from V and 5 bases from J, with 14 bases in between. From germline, CDR1 is SGHKS and CDR2 YYEKEE (reference sequence). The CDR3 is made up of 13 amino acids. CDR3 sequence (DNA): TGTGCCAGCAGACCCACTGTTTGGGACGAGCAGTACTTC. Its translation is CASRPTVWDEQYF.

The gene calls are TRBV18 and TRBJ2-7; TRBD1 matches 8 bases. This CDR3 spans 16 amino acids. From germline, CDR1 is KGHSH and CDR2 LQKENI. The trim removed 6 bases at V and 1 base at J, leaving 11 bases unmatched. CDR3 in DNA: TGTGCCAGCTCCCAAGGACAGGGAGATAGGTCCTACGAGCAGTACTTC. This encodes CASSQGQGDRSYEQYF. Based on the CDR3 plus reference TRBV18 and TRBJ2-7, the full variable domain is NAGVMQNPRHLVRRRGQEARLRCSPMKGHSHVYWYRQLPEEGLKFMVYLQKENIIDESGMPKERFSAEFPKEGPSILRIQQVVRGDSAAYFCASSQGQGDRSYEQYFGPGTRLTVT.

The chain carries TRBV29-1 and TRBJ1-1, with D maybe TRBD1 (6 bases). The CDR3 extends over 13 amino acids. Trimming left V 6 bases short and J 1 base short, with 12 bases between. Germline assignment: CDR1 SQVTM and CDR2 ANQGSEA. The CDR3 bases are TGCAGCGTGGGGGGCCAGGGGAACACTGAAGCTTTCTTT. This translates into CSVGGQGNTEAFF.

The J gene is TRBJ1-4, the V gene TRBV2, with 7 bases aligning to TRBD1. The CDR3 length is 15 residues. After removal of 6 bases from V and 0 bases from J, the junction contained 4 bases not matched to a gene. Per germline, CDR1 SNHLY and CDR2 FYNNEI. CDR3 sequence (DNA): TGTGCCAGCAGGACAGGGATTGCAACTAATGAAAAACTGTTTTTT. Its protein product is CASRTGIATNEKLFF.

The genes are TRBV9 and TRBJ2-6, with 13 bases lining up with TRBD2. CDR1 and CDR2 from the germline V gene are SGDLS and YYNGEE. The CDR3 runs 19 residues. With V trimmed by 3 bases and J by 4 bases, 10 bases remained unmatched. CDR3 in DNA: TGTGCCAGCAGCGCCTTACTAGCGGGAGGGCCGGAGGGGGCCAACGTCCTGACTTTC. Amino acids: CASSALLAGGPEGANVLTF.

This chain links TRBV30 with TRBJ2-1; 11 bases align to TRBD2. This CDR3 has 14 amino acids. J lost 16 bases, V lost 0 bases, and 11 bases had no gene match. CDR1 is GTSNPN, CDR2 SVGIG, per germline (reference sequence). Here the CDR3 reads CAWSVSFSGRAGFF. In nucleotides, the CDR3 is TGTGCCTGGAGTGTAAGCTTTAGCGGGAGGGCCGGTTTCTTC. Based on the CDR3 plus reference TRBV30 and TRBJ2-1, the full variable domain is SQTIHQWPATLVQPVGSPLSLECTVEGTSNPNLYWYRQAAGRGLQLLFYSVGIGQISSEVPQNLSASRPQDRQFILSSKKLLLSDSGFYLCAWSVSFSGRAGFFGPGTRLTVL.